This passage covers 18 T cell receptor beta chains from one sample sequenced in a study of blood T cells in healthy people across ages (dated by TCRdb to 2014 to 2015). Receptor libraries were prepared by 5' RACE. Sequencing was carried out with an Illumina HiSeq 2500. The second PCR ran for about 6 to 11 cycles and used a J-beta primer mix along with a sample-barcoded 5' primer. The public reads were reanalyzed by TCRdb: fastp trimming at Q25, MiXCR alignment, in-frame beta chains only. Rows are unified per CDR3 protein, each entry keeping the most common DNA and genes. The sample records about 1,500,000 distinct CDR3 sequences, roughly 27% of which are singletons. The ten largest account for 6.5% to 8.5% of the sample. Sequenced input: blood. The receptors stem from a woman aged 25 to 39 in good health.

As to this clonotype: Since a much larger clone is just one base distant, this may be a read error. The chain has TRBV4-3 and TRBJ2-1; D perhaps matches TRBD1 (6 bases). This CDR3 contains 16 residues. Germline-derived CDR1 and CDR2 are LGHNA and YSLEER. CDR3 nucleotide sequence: TGCGCCAGCAGCACCTCCACTAGGGGGACCTACGATGAGCAGTTCTTC. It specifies CASSTSTRGTYDEQFF.

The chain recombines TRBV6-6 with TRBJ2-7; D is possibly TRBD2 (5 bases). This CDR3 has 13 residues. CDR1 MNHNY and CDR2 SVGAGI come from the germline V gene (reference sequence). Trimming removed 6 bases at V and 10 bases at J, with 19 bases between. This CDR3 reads CASRPDGKEAQYF. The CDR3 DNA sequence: TGTGCCAGCAGACCGGACGGGAAAGAGGCCCAGTACTTC.

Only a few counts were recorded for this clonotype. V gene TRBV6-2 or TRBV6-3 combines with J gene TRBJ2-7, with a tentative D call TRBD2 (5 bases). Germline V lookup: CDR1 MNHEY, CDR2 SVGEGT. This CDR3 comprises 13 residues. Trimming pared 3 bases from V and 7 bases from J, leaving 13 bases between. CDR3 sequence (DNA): TGTGCCAGCAGTTATATTGTACGGGGAGAGCAGTACTTC. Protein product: CASSYIVRGEQYF.

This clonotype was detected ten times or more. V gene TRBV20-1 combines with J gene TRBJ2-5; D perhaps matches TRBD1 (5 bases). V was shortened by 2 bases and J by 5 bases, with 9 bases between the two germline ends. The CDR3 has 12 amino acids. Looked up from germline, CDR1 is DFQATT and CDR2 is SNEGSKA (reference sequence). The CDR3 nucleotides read TGCAGTGCTAGATCCAGACAGGAGACCCAGTACTTC. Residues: CSARSRQETQYF.

The CDR3 sequence: CASSLAWRSNEKLFF. The CDR3 nucleotides are TGTGCCAGCAGCTTAGCGTGGAGATCTAATGAAAAACTGTTTTTT. The chain is built from TRBV7-9 and TRBJ1-4; unclear D gene. Trimming stripped 0 bases from V and 3 bases from J, with 8 bases between. The CDR3 has 15 amino acids. Germline loops: CDR1 SEHNR, CDR2 FQNEAQ (reference sequence).

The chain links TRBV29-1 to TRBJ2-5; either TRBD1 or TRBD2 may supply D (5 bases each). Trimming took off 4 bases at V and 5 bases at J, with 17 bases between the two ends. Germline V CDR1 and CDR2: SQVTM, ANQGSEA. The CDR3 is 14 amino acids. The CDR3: CSVVCSGRGETQYF. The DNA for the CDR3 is TGCAGCGTTGTGTGTTCAGGGAGAGGGGAGACCCAGTACTTC.

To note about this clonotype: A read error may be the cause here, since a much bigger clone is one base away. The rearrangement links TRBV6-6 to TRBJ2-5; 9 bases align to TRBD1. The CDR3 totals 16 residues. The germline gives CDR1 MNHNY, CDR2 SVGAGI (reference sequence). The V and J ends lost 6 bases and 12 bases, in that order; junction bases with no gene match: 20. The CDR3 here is CASSLDRDRVRYEEYF. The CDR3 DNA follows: TGTGCCAGCAGCCTGGACCGGGACAGGGTTAGGTACGAGGAGTACTTC.

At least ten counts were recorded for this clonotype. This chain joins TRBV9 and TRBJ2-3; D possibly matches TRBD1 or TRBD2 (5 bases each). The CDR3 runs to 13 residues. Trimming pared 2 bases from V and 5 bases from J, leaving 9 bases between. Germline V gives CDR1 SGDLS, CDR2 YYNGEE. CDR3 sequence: CASSVQRGDTQYF. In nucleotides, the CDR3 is TGTGCCAGCAGCGTGCAGAGGGGAGATACGCAGTATTTT.

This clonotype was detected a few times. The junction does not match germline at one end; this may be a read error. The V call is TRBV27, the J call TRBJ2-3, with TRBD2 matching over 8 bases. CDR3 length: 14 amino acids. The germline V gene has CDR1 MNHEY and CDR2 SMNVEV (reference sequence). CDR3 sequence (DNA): TGTGCCAACAGTTTATTGCGGGAGGCAGATACGCAGTATTTT. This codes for CANSLLREADTQYF.

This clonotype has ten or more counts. The CDR3 is CASSLLATSGSSTQYF. The CDR3 bases are TGCGCCAGCAGCTTGCTTGCGACTAGCGGGAGTAGTACGCAGTATTTT. The rearrangement joins TRBV5-1 to TRBJ2-3; 12 bases agree with TRBD2. From germline, CDR1 is SGHRS and CDR2 YFSETQ. The CDR3 runs 16 residues. V lost 1 base, J lost 8 bases, and 8 bases stayed unmatched.

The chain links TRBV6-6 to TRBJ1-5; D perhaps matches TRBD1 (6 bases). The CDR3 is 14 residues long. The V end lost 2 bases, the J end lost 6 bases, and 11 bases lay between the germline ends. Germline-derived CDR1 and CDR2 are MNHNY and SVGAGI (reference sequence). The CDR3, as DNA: TGTGCCAGCAGTTACGCACAGGGCCCTCAGCCCCAGCATTTT. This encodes CASSYAQGPQPQHF.

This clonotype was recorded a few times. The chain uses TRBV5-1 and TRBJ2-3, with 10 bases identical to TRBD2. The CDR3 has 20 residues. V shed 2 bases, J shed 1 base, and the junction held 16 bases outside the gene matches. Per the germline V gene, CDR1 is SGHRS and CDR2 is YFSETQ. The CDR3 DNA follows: TGCGCCAGCAGCTTTTTCGGTGCTAGCGGGAGTCGAGAAGGCACAGATACGCAGTATTTT. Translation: CASSFFGASGSREGTDTQYF.

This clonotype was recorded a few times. Written as DNA, the CDR3 is TGTGCCAGCAGCTCTAGAGGGGGCCTACTAGCGGCTTACGAGCAGTACTTC. Amino acid sequence: CASSSRGGLLAAYEQYF. V usage is TRBV7-9 and J usage is TRBJ2-7, with a possible D match to TRBD2 (8 bases). Germline lookup yields CDR1 SEHNR and CDR2 FQNEAQ (reference sequence). The CDR3 has 17 residues. V dropped 4 bases and J dropped 4 bases, with 23 bases sitting between them.

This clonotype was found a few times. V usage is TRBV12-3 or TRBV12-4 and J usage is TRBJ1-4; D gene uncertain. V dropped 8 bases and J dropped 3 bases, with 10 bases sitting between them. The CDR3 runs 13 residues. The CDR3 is CASLEWANEKLFF. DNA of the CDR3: TGTGCCAGCTTGGAGTGGGCTAATGAAAAACTGTTTTTT.

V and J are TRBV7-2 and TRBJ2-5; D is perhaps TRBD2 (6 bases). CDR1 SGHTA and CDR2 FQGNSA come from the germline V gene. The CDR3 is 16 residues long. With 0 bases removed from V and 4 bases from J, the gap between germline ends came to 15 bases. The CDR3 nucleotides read TGTGCCAGCAGCTTAGCGCTCCCGGGAGTGGGAGAGACCCAGTACTTC. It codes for CASSLALPGVGETQYF. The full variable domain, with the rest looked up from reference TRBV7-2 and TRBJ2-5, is GAGVSQSPSNKVTEKGKDVELRCDPISGHTALYWYRQSLGQGLEFLIYFQGNSAPDKSGLPSDRFSAERTGGSVSTLTIQRTQQEDSAVYLCASSLALPGVGETQYFGPGTRLLVL.

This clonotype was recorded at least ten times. The CDR3: CSGLGSDTQYF. The CDR3, as DNA: TGCAGTGGATTGGGTTCGGATACGCAGTATTTT. The chain uses TRBV29-1 and TRBJ2-3; no clear D gene. The CDR3 spans 11 residues. The germline CDR1 and CDR2 sequences are SQVTM and ANQGSEA.

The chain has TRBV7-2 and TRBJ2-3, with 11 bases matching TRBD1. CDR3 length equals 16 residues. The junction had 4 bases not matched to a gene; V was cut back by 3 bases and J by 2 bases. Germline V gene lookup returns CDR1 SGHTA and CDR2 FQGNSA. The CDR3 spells CASSLRTGGPTDTQYF. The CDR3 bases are TGTGCCAGCAGCTTGCGGACAGGGGGCCCCACAGATACGCAGTATTTT.

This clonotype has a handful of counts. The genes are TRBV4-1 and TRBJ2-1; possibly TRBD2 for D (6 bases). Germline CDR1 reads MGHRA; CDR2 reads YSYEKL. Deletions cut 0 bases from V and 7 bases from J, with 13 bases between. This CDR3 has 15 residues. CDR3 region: CASSQERGVRNEQFF. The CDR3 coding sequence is TGCGCCAGCAGCCAAGAGCGGGGTGTCAGGAATGAGCAGTTCTTC.